A single sample is the source of the 21 T cell receptor beta chains below, sequenced in a study of breast tumors, draining lymph nodes, adjacent tissues. Samples came from axillary lymph nodes draining the breast cancer. TCRdb passed the multiplex PCR reads through MiXCR, listing each CDR3 protein once. The table shows 290,000 or so distinct CDR3 sequences, with 30% occurring only once. Sequenced input: axillary lymph node tissue. The receptor set was obtained from a female donor with breast cancer. Some clones in this sample may be carry-over from other donors' samples.

This clonotype was observed at least ten times. The CDR3 DNA reads as TGTGCCAGCAGCCACCGGACTAGCGGGAGTGGGACAGATACGCAGTATTTT. Its protein is CASSHRTSGSGTDTQYF. The chain uses TRBV7-9 and TRBJ2-3; TRBD2 matches 13 bases. Germline trimming cut 5 bases from V and 3 bases from J; bases unmatched to any gene: 8. This CDR3 has 17 amino acids. Germline V gene sequence: CDR1 SEHNR, CDR2 FQNEAQ (reference sequence).

This clonotype was seen many times. This sequence joins TRBV9 and TRBJ1-3; 11 positions agree with TRBD1. The CDR3 has 19 amino acids. Looked up from germline, CDR1 is SGDLS and CDR2 is YYNGEE. The trim removed 1 base at V and 2 bases at J, leaving 11 bases unmatched. The DNA of the CDR3 is TGTGCCAGCAGCGTACTGGGGGTTTCGGGACAGGGGGCTGGAAACACCATATATTTT. Encoded protein: CASSVLGVSGQGAGNTIYF.

This clonotype was seen many times. V gene TRBV6-5 combines with J gene TRBJ2-2, with no clear D. V was shortened by 7 bases and J by 9 bases, with 12 bases between the two germline ends. The CDR3 contains 12 residues. Germline assignment: CDR1 MNHEY and CDR2 SVGAGI. The CDR3, as DNA: TGTGCCAGCATTTCAGTGACGCGGGAGCTGTTTTTT. Protein sequence: CASISVTRELFF.

The table lists this clonotype with many counts. CDR3 in amino acids: CASSTRQGGGYTF. In DNA, the CDR3 is TGTGCCAGCAGTACCCGACAGGGCGGTGGCTACACCTTC. J is TRBJ1-2 and V is TRBV25-1; 7 nucleotides match TRBD1. The V gene end was trimmed by 5 bases and the J gene end by 7 bases; junction bases not matched to a gene: 7. CDR1 and CDR2 from the germline V gene are MGHDK and SYGVNS. There are 13 residues in the CDR3.

The V gene is TRBV20-1, the J gene TRBJ1-1; D unresolved. Germline V gene lookup returns CDR1 DFQATT and CDR2 SNEGSKA (reference sequence). Trimming removed 6 bases from V and 9 bases from J, with 20 bases in between. The CDR3 has 13 amino acids. The CDR3 sequence: CSAPTRYRDQAFF. CDR3 bases: TGCAGTGCACCCACGAGGTACCGGGATCAAGCTTTCTTT.

This clonotype was seen ten or more times. The chain has TRBV6-5 and TRBJ2-7; D is unresolved. Germline assignment: CDR1 MNHEY and CDR2 SVGAGI. Deletions cut 6 bases from V and 0 bases from J, with 15 bases between. This CDR3 contains 15 residues. The CDR3 reads CASRGYGTSSYEQYF. The CDR3 nucleotides read TGTGCCAGCAGGGGTTATGGTACCAGCTCCTACGAGCAGTACTTC.

In its sample, this clonotype was seen many times. This chain connects TRBV11-3 to TRBJ2-7, with D perhaps matching TRBD1 (6 bases). V was pared by 6 bases and J by 2 bases, with 14 bases between. CDR3 length: 14 amino acids. Germline V lookup: CDR1 SGHNT, CDR2 YENEEA. CDR3 region: CASSWTVGPYEQYF. The CDR3 DNA reads as TGTGCCAGCAGTTGGACAGTGGGCCCCTACGAGCAGTACTTC.

The chain combines TRBV2 with TRBJ2-5, with unresolved D. The CDR3 is 10 amino acids. Germline CDR1 reads SNHLY; CDR2 reads FYNNEI. CDR3 in amino acids: CARMWETQYF. DNA for the CDR3: TGTGCTAGGATGTGGGAGACCCAGTACTTC.

Concerning this clonotype itself: Just one base apart from a much larger clone, this may be a read error. The V and J genes are TRBV11-2 and TRBJ2-5, with D unclear. The length of the CDR3 is 17 residues. CDR1 and CDR2 from the germline V gene are SGHAT and FQNNGV. CDR3 sequence: CASSLGVGRGSQGTQYF. CDR3 in DNA: TGTGCCAGCAGCTTAGGAGTTGGCCGTGGGTCGCAAGGGACCCAGTACTTC.

There are many counts of this clonotype. V usage is TRBV7-9 and J usage is TRBJ2-1; 7 nucleotides agree with TRBD2. The CDR3 contains 15 residues. The V gene end was trimmed by 4 bases and the J gene end by 8 bases; junction bases not matched to a gene: 11. Germline V gene data show CDR1 as SEHNR and CDR2 as FQNEAQ (reference sequence). CDR3 coding DNA: TGTGCCAGCAGCTCTAGCGGTCCCCCAAGGGATGAGCAGTTCTTC. Its protein product is CASSSSGPPRDEQFF.

This clonotype has ten or more counts. The chain is built from TRBV5-1 and TRBJ2-7; 11 nucleotides line up with TRBD1. This CDR3 has 14 residues. Germline assignment: CDR1 SGHRS and CDR2 YFSETQ. Trimming removed 0 bases from V and 6 bases from J; junction bases left unmatched: 2. In nucleotides, the CDR3 is TGCGCCAGCAGCTTGGTCGGGACAGGGGGCGAGCAGTACTTC. Residues: CASSLVGTGGEQYF.

V and J are TRBV11-2 and TRBJ2-5; D is possibly TRBD1 (5 bases). Deletions cut 1 base from V and 4 bases from J, with 10 bases between. Germline V gene lookup returns CDR1 SGHAT and CDR2 FQNNGV. This CDR3 has 14 residues. The DNA of the CDR3 is TGTGCCAGCAGCTTAGTCGGGCAGGGAGAGACCCAGTACTTC. Translated, it gives CASSLVGQGETQYF.

This clonotype was counted ten times or more. The chain employs TRBV11-3 and TRBJ2-2, with 8 bases identical to TRBD1. V shed 5 bases and J 2 bases; nucleotides not matched to a gene: 4. The CDR3 is made up of 15 amino acids. The germline gives CDR1 SGHNT, CDR2 YENEEA. The CDR3 nucleotides read TGTGCCAGCAGCATTGGACAGGGAAACACCGGGGAGCTGTTTTTT. Protein sequence: CASSIGQGNTGELFF.

This clonotype has only one observation. This may stem from a read error, because a much larger clone lies one nucleotide away. The chain uses TRBV11-3 and TRBJ2-5, with 9 bases aligning to TRBD1. The CDR3 loop spans 14 amino acids. Germline CDR1 reads SGHNT; CDR2 reads YENEEA. The CDR3 is CASSRTGVKEAQYF. CDR3 bases: TGTGCCAGCAGTCGGACAGGGGTTAAAGAGGCCCAGTACTTC. The variable domain in full, with the rest retrieved from reference TRBV11-3 and TRBJ2-5, is EAGVVQSPRYKIIEKKQPVAFWCNPISGHNTLYWYLQNLGQGPELLIRYENEEAVDDSQLPKDRFSAERLKGVDSTLKIQPAELGDSAVYLCASSRTGVKEAQYFGPGTRLLVL.

The gene calls are TRBV12-3 or TRBV12-4 and TRBJ2-2, with 11 bases lining up with TRBD2. The CDR3 has 18 residues. The J segment lost 5 bases and the V segment lost 9 bases, leaving 17 bases of the junction unmatched. The CDR3 reads CASGTGTSGRKNTGELFF. DNA for the CDR3: TGTGCCAGTGGTACCGGGACTAGCGGTCGAAAAAATACCGGGGAGCTGTTTTTT.

This clonotype appeared a single time. A much larger clone differs by one base, so this may be a read error. The CDR3 carries no conserved terminal phenylalanine or tryptophan, so it likely arises from a read error. V is TRBV20-1 and J is TRBJ2-2; possibly TRBD2 for D (6 bases). V was clipped by 4 bases and J by 4 bases, with 10 bases between them. The germline V gene has CDR1 DFQATT and CDR2 SNEGSKA (reference sequence). This CDR3 is 13 amino acids long. The CDR3 DNA reads TGCAGTGCTAAGGGGACTCTCACCGGGGAGCTGTTTCTT. Amino acids: CSAKGTLTGELFL.

The CDR3 spells CASTELGEQYF. In DNA form, the CDR3 reads TGTGCCAGCACCGAACTAGGGGAGCAGTACTTC. The chain recombines TRBV6-5 with TRBJ2-7; a possible D gene is TRBD2 (5 bases). The CDR3 has 11 residues. Germline loops: CDR1 MNHEY, CDR2 SVGAGI. Trimming left V 7 bases short and J 7 bases short, with 11 bases between.

This clonotype was counted once. The chain couples TRBV10-3 to TRBJ1-5; 9 bases map to TRBD1. This CDR3 spans 13 amino acids. Trimming took 6 bases from V and 14 from J; bases not matched to a gene: 11. Germline V gene sequence: CDR1 ENHRY, CDR2 SYGVKD. The CDR3 is CAIRTDRGGYEHF. CDR3 bases: TGTGCCATCAGGACGGACAGGGGAGGCTACGAGCATTTT.

Concerning this clonotype itself: A much larger clone differs from this one at a single base, so this may be a read error. The genes are TRBV11-2 and TRBJ2-3, with D perhaps matching TRBD2 (6 bases). V was pared by 0 bases and J by 5 bases, with 15 bases between. Germline loops: CDR1 SGHAT, CDR2 FQNNGV. The CDR3 has 16 amino acids. CDR3 DNA: TGTGCCAGCAGCTTAGATCTCAGGGCGCGGGGAGATACGCAGTATTTT. Its protein is CASSLDLRARGDTQYF.

The chain couples TRBV5-1 to TRBJ2-7; either TRBD1 or TRBD2 may fit D (5 bases each). Trimming took off 7 bases at V and 3 bases at J, with 14 bases between the two ends. The CDR3 has 13 amino acids. Germline V gene data show CDR1 as SGHRS and CDR2 as YFSETQ. The chain's CDR3 is CASGAGGIYEQYF. CDR3 DNA sequence: TGCGCCAGCGGGGCTGGAGGTATCTACGAGCAGTACTTC.

The CDR3 DNA reads as TGTGCCAGCAGTCCGAGGACTAGCGGGAGTCTGGTTGAGCAGTTCTTC. Protein product: CASSPRTSGSLVEQFF. This chain joins TRBV27 and TRBJ2-1; 13 bases match TRBD2. Germline CDR1 MNHEY, CDR2 SMNVEV (reference sequence). The CDR3 loop spans 16 amino acids. With 5 bases clipped from V and 9 bases from J, the junction kept 10 bases outside the gene matches.